The T cell receptor beta chain described here comes from a study of blood T cell repertoires in COVID-19. TCRdb keeps only in-frame clones here, not all; method: immunoSEQ multiplex PCR. The data contain about 200,000 clones, about 90% of them singletons. Trimming took 1 base from V and 3 from J, leaving 13 bases between them. The CDR3 loop spans 15 amino acids. From germline, CDR1 is SGHRS and CDR2 YFSETQ. Sequencing input: peripheral blood. The TCR sequence derives from a man aged 55 to 70 with COVID-19, enrolled during active disease. This chain connects TRBV5-1 to TRBJ1-2; D perhaps matches TRBD1 (5 bases). The CDR3 bases are TGCGCCAGCAGCTTGAGGGCCGGGGGGGACTATGGCTACACCTTC. It specifies CASSLRAGGDYGYTF.